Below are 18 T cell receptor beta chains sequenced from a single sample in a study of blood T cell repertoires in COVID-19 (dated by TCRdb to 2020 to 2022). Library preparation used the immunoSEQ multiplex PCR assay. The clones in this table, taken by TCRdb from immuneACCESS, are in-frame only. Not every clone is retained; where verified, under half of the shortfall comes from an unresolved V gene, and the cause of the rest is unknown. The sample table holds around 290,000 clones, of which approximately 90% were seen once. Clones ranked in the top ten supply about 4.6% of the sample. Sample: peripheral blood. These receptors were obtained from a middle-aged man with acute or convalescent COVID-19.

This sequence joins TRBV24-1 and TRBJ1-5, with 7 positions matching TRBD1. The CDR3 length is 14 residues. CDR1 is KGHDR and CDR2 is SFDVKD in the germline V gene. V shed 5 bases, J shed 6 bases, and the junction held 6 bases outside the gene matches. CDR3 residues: CATSATGVGQPQHF. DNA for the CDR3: TGTGCCACCAGTGCAACAGGGGTGGGTCAGCCCCAGCATTTT.

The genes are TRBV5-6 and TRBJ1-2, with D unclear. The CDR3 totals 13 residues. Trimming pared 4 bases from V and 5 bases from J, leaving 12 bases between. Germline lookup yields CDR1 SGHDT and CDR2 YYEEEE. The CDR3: CASSGRLGYGYTF. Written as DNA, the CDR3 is TGTGCCAGCAGCGGGAGGCTGGGGTATGGCTACACCTTC.

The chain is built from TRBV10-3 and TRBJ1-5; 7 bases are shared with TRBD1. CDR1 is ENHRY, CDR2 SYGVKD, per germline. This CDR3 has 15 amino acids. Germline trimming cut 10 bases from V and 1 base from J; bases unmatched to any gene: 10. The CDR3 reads CATQREGQSNQPQHF. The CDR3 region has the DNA TGTGCCACCCAACGAGAGGGACAGAGCAATCAGCCCCAGCATTTT.

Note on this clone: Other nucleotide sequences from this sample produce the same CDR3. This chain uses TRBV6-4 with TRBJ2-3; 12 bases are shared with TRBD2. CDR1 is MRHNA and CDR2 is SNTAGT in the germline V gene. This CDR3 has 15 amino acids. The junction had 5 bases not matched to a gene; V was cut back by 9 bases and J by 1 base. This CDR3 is CASSRLAGGTDTQYF. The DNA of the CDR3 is TGTGCCAGTTCTCGACTAGCGGGGGGCACAGATACGCAGTATTTT.

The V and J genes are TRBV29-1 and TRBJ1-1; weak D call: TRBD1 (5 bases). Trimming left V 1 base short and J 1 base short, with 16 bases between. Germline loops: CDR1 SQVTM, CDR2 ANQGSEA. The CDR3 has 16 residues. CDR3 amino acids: CSVEGTGTGSNTEAFF. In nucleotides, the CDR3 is TGCAGCGTTGAAGGAACAGGCACCGGATCGAACACTGAAGCTTTCTTT. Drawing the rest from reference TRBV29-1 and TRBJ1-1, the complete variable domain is SAVISQKPSRDICQRGTSLTIQCQVDSQVTMMFWYRQQPGQSLTLIATANQGSEATYESGFVIDKFPISRPNLTFSTLTVSNMSPEDSSIYLCSVEGTGTGSNTEAFFGQGTRLTVV.

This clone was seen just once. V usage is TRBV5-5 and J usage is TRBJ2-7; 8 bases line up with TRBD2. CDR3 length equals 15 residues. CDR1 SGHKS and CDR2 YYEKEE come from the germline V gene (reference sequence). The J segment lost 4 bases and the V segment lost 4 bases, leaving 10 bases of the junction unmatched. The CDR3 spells CASSPPGGGGYEQYF. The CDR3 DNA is TGTGCCAGCAGCCCCCCCGGGGGGGGCGGGTACGAGCAGTACTTC.

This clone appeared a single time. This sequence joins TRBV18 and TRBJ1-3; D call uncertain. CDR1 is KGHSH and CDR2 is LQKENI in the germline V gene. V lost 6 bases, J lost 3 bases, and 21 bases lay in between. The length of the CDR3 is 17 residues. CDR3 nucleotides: TGTGCCAGCTCGGTTCTTTCCCGGAAGGCGGGTGGAAACACCATATATTTT. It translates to CASSVLSRKAGGNTIYF.

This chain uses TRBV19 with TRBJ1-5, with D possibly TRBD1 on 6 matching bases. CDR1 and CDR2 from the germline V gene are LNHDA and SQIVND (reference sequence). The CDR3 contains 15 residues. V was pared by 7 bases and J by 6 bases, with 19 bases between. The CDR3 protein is CASTSNRVASQPQHF. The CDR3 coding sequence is TGTGCCAGTACCTCGAACAGGGTAGCAAGTCAGCCCCAGCATTTT. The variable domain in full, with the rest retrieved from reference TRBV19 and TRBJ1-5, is DGGITQSPKYLFRKEGQNVTLSCEQNLNHDAMYWYRQDPGQGLRLIYYSQIVNDFQKGDIAEGYSVSREKKESFPLTVTSAQKNPTAFYLCASTSNRVASQPQHFGDGTRLSIL.

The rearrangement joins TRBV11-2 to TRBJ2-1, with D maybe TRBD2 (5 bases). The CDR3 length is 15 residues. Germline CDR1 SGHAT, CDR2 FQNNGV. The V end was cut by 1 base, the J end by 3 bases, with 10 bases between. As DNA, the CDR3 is TGTGCCAGCAGCTTAGCAGCGGTAGTCTACAATGAGCAGTTCTTC. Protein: CASSLAAVVYNEQFF.

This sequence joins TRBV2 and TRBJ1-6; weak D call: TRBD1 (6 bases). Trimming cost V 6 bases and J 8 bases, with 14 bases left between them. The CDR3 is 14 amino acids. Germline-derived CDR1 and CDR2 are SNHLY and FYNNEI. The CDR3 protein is CASRSDRSYSPLHF. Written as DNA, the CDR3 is TGTGCCAGCAGATCCGACAGGAGTTATTCACCCCTCCACTTT.

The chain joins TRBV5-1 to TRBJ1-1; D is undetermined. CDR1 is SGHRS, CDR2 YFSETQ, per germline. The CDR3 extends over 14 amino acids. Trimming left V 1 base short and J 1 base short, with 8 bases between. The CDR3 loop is CASSLTTTNTEAFF. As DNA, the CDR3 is TGCGCCAGCAGCTTGACGACAACGAACACTGAAGCTTTCTTT.

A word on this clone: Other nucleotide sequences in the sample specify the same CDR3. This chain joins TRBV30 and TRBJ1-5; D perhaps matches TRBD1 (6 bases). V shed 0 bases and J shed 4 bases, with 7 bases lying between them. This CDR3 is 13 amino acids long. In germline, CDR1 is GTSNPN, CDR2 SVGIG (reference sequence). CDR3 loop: CAWSVRGNQPQHF. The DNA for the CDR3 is TGTGCCTGGAGTGTAAGGGGGAATCAGCCCCAGCATTTT.

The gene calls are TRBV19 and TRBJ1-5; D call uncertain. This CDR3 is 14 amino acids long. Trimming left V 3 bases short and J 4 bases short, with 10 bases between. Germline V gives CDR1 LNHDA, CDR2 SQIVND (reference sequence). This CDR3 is CASSIGLLNQPQHF. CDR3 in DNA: TGTGCCAGTAGTATTGGACTGCTTAATCAGCCCCAGCATTTT.

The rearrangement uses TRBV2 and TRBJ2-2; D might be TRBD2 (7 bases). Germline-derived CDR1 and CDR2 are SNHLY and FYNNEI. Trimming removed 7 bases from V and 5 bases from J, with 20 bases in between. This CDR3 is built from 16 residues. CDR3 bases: TGTGCCAGCACCCTGATGGGGGGGGCGTATACCGGGGAGCTGTTTTTT. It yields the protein CASTLMGGAYTGELFF.

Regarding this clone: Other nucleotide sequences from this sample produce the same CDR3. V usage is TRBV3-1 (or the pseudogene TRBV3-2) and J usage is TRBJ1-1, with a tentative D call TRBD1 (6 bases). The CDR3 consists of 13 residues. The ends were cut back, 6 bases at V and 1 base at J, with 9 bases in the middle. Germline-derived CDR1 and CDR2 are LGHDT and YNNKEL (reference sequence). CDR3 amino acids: CASSPRGNTEAFF. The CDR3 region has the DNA TGTGCCAGCAGTCCCAGGGGGAACACTGAAGCTTTCTTT.

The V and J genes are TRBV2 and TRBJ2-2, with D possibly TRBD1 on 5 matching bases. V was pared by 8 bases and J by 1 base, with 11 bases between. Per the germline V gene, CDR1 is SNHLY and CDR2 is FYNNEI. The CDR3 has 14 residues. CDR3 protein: CASRPGMNTGELFF. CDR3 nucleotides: TGTGCCAGCCGTCCAGGGATGAACACCGGGGAGCTGTTTTTT.

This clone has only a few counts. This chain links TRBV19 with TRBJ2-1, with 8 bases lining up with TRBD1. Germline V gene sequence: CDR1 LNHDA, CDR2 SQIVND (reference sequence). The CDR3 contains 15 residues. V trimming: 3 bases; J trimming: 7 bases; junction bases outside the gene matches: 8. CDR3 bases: TGTGCCAGTAGTATTACAGGACAGGGTCAAAATGAGCAGTTCTTC. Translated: CASSITGQGQNEQFF.

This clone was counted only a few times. As DNA, the CDR3 is TGCGCCAGCAGCTTGGAGGTGGGCGATGAGCAGTTCTTC. Protein sequence: CASSLEVGDEQFF. The gene calls are TRBV5-1 and TRBJ2-1; no clear D gene. In germline, CDR1 is SGHRS, CDR2 YFSETQ. Trimming shortened V by 0 bases and J by 8 bases, and 9 bases separated the two germline ends. This CDR3 region has 13 residues.